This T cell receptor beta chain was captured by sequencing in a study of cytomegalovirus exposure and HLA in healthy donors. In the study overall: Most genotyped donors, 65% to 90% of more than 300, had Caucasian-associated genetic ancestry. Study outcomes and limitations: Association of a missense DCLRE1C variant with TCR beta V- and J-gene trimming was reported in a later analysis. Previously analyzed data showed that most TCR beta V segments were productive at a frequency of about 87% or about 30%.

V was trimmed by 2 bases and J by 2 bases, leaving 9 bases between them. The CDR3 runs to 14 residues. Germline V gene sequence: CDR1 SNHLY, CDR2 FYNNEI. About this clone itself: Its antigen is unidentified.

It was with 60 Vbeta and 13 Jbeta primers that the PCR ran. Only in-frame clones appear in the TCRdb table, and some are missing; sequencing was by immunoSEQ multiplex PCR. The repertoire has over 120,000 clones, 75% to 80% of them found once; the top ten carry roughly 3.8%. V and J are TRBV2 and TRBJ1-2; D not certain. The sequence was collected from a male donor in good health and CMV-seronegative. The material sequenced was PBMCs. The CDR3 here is CASSEKRENYGYTF. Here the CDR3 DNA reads TGTGCCAGCAGTGAAAAAAGGGAGAACTATGGCTACACCTTC.